This record covers a single T cell receptor (beta chain). The antigen remains undetermined. These data are taken from a study of identical twins. Whole-study results and caveats: The study drew conclusions from cross-sectional statistical analysis, not from following the same donors. Shared out-of-frame alpha sequences (those common to twins) showed excess low generation probability.

CDR1 and CDR2 (germline): SNHLY, FYNNEI. The V and J ends lost 5 bases and 10 bases respectively, with 12 bases between them. This CDR3 contains 12 residues. In TCRdb, the 5' RACE reads were re-called with MiXCR into one record per CDR3 protein. The sample records over 500,000 distinct CDR3 sequences, around 20% being singletons. The sample was also linked to a second study, of T cells expressing NK-cell markers. From that study: Once again these clonotypes came out on top in the CD3+CD56-NKG2C+ fraction of several donors.

The receptor comes from a woman in her late teens or twenties in good health. The chain links TRBV2 to TRBJ2-1, with D possibly matching TRBD2 (6 bases). The specimen sequenced was CD4+ T cells sorted from blood. CDR3 DNA sequence: TGTGCCAGCAGTTTAACGCGGGAAGAGCAGTTCTTC. Amino acids: CASSLTREEQFF.